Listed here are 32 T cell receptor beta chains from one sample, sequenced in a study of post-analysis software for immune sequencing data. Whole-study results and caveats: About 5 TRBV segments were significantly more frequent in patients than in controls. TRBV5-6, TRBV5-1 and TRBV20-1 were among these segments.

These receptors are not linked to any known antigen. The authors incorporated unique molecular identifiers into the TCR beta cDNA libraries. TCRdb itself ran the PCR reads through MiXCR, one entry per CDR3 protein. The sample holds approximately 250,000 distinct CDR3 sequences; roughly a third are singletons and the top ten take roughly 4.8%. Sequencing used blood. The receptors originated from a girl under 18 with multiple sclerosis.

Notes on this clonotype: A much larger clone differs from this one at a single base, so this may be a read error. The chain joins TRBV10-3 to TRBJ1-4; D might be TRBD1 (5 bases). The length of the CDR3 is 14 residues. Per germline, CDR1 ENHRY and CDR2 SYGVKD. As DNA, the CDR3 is TGTGCCATCAGCTCGGACATAACGAATGAAAGACTGTTTTTT. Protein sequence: CAISSDITNERLFF.

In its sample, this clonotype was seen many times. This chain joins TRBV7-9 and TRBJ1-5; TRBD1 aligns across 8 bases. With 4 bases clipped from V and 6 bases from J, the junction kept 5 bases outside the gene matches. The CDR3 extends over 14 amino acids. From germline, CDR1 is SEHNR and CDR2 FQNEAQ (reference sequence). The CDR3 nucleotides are TGTGCCAGCAGCTCCGGACAGGGAGGTCAGCCCCAGCATTTT. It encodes CASSSGQGGQPQHF.

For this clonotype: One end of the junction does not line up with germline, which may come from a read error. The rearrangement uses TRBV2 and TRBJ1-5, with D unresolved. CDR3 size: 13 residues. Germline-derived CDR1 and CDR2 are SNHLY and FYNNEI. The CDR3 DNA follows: TGTCCCAGCAGTGCCCATAGCAATCAGCCCCAGCATTTT. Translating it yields CPSSAHSNQPQHF. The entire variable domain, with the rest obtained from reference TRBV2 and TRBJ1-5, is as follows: EPEVTQTPSHQVTQMGQEVILRCVPISNHLYFYWYRQILGQKVEFLVSFYNNEISEKSEIFDDQFSVERPDGSNFTLKIRSTKLEDSAMYFCPSSAHSNQPQHFGDGTRLSIL.

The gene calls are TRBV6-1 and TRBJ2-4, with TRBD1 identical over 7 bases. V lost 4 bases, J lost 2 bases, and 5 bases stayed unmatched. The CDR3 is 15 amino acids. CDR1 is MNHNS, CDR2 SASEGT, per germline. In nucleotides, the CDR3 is TGTGCCAGCAGTGGTCTACAGGGGCCCAAAAACATTCAGTACTTC. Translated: CASSGLQGPKNIQYF.

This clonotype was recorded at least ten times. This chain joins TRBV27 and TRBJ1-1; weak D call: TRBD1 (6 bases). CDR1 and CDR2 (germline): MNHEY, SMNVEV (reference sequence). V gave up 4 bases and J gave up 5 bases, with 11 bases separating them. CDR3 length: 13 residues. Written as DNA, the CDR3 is TGTGCCAGCAGTTCGCAGGGGTGGACTGAAGCTTTCTTT. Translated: CASSSQGWTEAFF.

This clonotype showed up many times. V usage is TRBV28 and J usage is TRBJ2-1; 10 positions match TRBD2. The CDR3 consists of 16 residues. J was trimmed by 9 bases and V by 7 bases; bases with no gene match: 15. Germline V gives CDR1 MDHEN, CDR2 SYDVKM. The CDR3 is CASIPLTSGALSEQFF. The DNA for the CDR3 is TGTGCCAGCATTCCCCTCACTAGCGGGGCCTTGAGTGAGCAGTTCTTC. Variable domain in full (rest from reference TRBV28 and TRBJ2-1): DVKVTQSSRYLVKRTGEKVFLECVQDMDHENMFWYRQDPGLGLRLIYFSYDVKMKEKGDIPEGYSVSREKKERFSLILESASTNQTSMYLCASIPLTSGALSEQFFGPGTRLTVL.

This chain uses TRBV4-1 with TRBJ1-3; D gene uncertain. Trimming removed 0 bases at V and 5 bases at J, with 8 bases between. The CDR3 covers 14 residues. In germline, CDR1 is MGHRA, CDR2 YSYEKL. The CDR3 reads CASSQDQMRNTIYF. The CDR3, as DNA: TGCGCCAGCAGCCAAGATCAAATGAGAAACACCATATATTTT.

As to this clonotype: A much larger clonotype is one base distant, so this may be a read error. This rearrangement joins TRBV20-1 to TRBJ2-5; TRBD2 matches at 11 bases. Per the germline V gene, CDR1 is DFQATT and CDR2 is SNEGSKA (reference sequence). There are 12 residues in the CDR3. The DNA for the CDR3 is TGCAGTGCACGTAGCGGGGGGGAGACCCGGTACTTC. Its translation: CSARSGGETRYF.

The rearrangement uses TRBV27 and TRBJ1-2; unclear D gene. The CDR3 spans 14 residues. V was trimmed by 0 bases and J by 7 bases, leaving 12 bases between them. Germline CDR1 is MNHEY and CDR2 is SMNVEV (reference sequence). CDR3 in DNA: TGTGCCAGCAGTTTATCGGGCACCACGAGTGGCTACACCTTC. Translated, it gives CASSLSGTTSGYTF.

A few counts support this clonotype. In DNA form, the CDR3 reads TGCGCCAGCAGCCAACAACCCCCAGGGGTTAATTCACCCCTCCACTTT. It is translated as CASSQQPPGVNSPLHF. The chain is built from TRBV5-1 and TRBJ1-6; D might be TRBD1 (6 bases). The CDR3 spans 16 residues. Germline values: CDR1 SGHRS, CDR2 YFSETQ. The V end lost 4 bases, the J end lost 6 bases, and 17 bases lay between the germline ends.

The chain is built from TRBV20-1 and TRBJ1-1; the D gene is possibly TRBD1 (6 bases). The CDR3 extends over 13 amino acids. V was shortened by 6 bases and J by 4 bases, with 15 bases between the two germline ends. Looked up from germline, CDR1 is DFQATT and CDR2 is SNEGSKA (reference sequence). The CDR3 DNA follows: TGCAGTGCAACAAGGACAGTAAGCACTGAAGCTTTCTTT. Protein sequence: CSATRTVSTEAFF.

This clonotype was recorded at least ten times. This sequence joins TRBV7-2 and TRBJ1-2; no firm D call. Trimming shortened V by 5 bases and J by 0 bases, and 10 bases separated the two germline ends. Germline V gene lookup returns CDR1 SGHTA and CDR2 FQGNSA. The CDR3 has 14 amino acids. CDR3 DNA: TGTGCCAGCAGCCCCGGGAGGACTAACTATGGCTACACCTTC. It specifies CASSPGRTNYGYTF. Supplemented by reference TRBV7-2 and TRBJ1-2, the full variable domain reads GAGVSQSPSNKVTEKGKDVELRCDPISGHTALYWYRQSLGQGLEFLIYFQGNSAPDKSGLPSDRFSAERTGGSVSTLTIQRTQQEDSAVYLCASSPGRTNYGYTFGSGTRLTVV.

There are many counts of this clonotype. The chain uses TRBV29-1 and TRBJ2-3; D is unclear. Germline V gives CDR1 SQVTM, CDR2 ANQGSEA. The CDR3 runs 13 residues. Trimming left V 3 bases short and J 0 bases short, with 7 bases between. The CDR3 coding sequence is TGCAGCGTTGAGCCAACGAGCACAGATACGCAGTATTTT. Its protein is CSVEPTSTDTQYF.

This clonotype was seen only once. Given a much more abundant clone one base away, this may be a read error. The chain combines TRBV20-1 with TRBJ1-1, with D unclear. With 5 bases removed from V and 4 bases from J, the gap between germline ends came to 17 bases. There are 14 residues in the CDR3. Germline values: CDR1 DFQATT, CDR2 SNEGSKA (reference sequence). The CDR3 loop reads CSAARTTQSTEAFF. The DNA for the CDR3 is TGCAGTGCTGCCAGGACGACCCAGAGCACTGAAGCTTTCTTT.

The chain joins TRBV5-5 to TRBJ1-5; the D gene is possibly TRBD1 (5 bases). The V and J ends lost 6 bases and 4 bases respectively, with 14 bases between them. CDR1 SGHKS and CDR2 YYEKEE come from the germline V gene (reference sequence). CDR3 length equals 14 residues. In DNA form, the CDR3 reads TGTGCCAGCATCCCCGGGACTCCTAATCAGCCCCAGCATTTT. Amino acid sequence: CASIPGTPNQPQHF.

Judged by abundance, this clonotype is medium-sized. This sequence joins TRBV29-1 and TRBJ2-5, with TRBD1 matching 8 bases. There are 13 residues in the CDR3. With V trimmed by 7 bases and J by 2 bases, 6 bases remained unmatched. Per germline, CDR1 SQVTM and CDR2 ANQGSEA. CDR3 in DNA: TGCAGCGCCGCTCGACAGGGGCAAGAGACCCAGTACTTC. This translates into CSAARQGQETQYF.

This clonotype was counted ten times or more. The CDR3 DNA reads TGTGCCATCAGTGGACAGGCTAGTGAGCAGTACTTC. Its protein product is CAISGQASEQYF. The chain couples TRBV10-3 to TRBJ2-7; perhaps TRBD1 as D (6 bases). V lost 4 bases and J 7 bases, leaving 11 bases between the germline ends. The CDR3 length is 12 residues. Germline V gene lookup returns CDR1 ENHRY and CDR2 SYGVKD.

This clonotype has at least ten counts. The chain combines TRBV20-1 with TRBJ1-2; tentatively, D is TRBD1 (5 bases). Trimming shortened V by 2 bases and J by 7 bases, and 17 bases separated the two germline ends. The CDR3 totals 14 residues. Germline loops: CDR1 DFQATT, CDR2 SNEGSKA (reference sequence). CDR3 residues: CSARIPTDWGGYTF. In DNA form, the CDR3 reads TGCAGTGCTAGAATCCCGACAGACTGGGGTGGCTACACCTTC.

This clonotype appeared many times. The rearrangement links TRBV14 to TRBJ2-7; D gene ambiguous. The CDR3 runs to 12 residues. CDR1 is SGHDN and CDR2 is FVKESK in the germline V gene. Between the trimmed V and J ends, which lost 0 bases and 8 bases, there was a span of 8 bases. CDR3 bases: TGTGCCAGCAGCCAAGATCGGGTAAAGCAGTACTTC. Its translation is CASSQDRVKQYF. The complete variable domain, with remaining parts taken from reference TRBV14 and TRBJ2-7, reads EAGVTQFPSHSVIEKGQTVTLRCDPISGHDNLYWYRRVMGKEIKFLLHFVKESKQDESGMPNNRFLAERTGGTYSTLKVQPAELEDSGVYFCASSQDRVKQYFGPGTRLTVT.

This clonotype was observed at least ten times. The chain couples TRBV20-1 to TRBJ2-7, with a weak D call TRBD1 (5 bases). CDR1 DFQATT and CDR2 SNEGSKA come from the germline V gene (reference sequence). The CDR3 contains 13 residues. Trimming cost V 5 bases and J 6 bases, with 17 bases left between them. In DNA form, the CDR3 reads TGCAGTGCTCCCTGGTTCCCCCAGGGCGAGCAGTACTTC. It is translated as CSAPWFPQGEQYF.

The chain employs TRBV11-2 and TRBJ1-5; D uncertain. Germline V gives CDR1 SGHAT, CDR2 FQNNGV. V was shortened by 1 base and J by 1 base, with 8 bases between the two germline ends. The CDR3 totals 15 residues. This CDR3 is CASSLGRISNQPQHF. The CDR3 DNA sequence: TGTGCCAGCAGCTTAGGACGTATAAGCAATCAGCCCCAGCATTTT.

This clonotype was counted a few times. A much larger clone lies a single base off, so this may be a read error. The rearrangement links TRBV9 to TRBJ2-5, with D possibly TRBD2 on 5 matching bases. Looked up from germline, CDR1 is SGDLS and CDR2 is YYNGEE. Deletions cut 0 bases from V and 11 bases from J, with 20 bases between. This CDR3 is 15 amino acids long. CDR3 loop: CASSVAQRTGNEQYF. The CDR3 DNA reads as TGTGCCAGCAGCGTAGCCCAGCGGACGGGCAATGAGCAGTACTTC. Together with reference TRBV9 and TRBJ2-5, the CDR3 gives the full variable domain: DSGVTQTPKHLITATGQRVTLRCSPRSGDLSVYWYQQSLDQGLQFLIQYYNGEERAKGNILERFSAQQFPDLHSELNLSSLELGDSALYFCASSVAQRTGNEQYFGPGTRLLVL.

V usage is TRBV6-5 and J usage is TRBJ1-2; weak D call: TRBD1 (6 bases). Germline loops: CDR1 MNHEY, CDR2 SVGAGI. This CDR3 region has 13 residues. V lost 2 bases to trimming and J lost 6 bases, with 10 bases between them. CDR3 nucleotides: TGTGCCAGCAGTTACAACAGGGTAGATGGCTACACCTTC. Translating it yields CASSYNRVDGYTF.

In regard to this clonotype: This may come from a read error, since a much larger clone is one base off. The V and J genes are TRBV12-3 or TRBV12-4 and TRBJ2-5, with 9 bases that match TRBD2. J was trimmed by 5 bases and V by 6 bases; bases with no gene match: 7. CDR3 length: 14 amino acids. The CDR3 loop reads CASSISREGETQYF. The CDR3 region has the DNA TGTGCCAGCAGCATTTCGCGGGAGGGGGAGACCCAGTACTTC.

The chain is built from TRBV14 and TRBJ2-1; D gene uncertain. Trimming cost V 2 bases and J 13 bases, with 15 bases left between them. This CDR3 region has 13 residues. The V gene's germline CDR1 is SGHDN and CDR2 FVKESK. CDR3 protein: CASSQFTRQVQFF. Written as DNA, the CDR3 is TGTGCCAGCAGCCAATTCACTCGTCAGGTACAGTTCTTC.

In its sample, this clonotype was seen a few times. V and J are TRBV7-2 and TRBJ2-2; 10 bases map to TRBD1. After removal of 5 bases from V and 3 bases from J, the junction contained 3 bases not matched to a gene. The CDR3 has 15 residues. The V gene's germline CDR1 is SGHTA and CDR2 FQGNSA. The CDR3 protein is CASSGGQGHTGELFF. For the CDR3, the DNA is TGTGCCAGCAGCGGGGGACAGGGGCACACCGGGGAGCTGTTTTTT.

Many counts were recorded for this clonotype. In DNA, the CDR3 is TGTGCCAGCAGTATGGGTGTAGATACGCAGTATTTT. This translates into CASSMGVDTQYF. V usage is TRBV2 and J usage is TRBJ2-3; D unresolved. The CDR3 has 12 amino acids. V was pared by 5 bases and J by 5 bases, with 8 bases between. Germline values: CDR1 SNHLY, CDR2 FYNNEI.

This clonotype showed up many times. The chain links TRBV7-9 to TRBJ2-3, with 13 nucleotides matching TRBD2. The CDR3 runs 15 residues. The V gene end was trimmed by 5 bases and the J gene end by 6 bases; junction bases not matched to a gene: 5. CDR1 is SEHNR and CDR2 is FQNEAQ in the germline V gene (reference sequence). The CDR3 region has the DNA TGTGCCAGCAGCCCATGGACTAGCGGGAGCGATACGCAGTATTTT. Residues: CASSPWTSGSDTQYF.

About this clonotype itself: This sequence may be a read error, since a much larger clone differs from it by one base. The CDR3 sequence: CASSRNANERFF. CDR3 nucleotide sequence: TGTGCCAGCAGTAGGAACGCCAATGAGCGGTTCTTC. V is TRBV25-1 and J is TRBJ2-1; D ambiguous. There are 12 residues in the CDR3. Germline V gene sequence: CDR1 MGHDK, CDR2 SYGVNS.

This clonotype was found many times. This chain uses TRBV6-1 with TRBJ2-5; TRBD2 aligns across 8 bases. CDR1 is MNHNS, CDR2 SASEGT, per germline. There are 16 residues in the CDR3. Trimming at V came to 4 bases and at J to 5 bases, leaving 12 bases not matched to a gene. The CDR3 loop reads CASSGSIGRAWETQYF. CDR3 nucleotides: TGTGCCAGCAGTGGATCAATCGGGAGGGCCTGGGAGACCCAGTACTTC.

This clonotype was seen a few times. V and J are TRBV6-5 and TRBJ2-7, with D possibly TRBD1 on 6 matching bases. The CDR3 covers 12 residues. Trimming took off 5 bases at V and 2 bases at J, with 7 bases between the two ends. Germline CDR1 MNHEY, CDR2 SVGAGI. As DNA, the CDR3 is TGTGCCAGCAGTCGGGACACCTACGAGCAGTACTTC. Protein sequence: CASSRDTYEQYF.

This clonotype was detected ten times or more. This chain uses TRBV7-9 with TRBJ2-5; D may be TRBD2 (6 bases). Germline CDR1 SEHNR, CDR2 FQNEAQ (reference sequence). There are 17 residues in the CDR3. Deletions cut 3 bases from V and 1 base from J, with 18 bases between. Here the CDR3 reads CASSFPSLAHPQETQYF. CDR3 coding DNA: TGTGCCAGCAGCTTTCCTTCCCTAGCGCATCCCCAAGAGACCCAGTACTTC.